Below are 21 T cell receptor beta chains sequenced from a single sample in a study of identical twins. TCRdb analysed the 5' RACE reads with MiXCR anew, one entry per CDR3 protein. The sample records under 900,000 distinct CDR3 sequences, more than 9% being singletons. The same sample was also used in a study of yellow fever vaccine responses in identical twins.

Source material: PBMCs. The receptors come from a woman younger than 30 in good health.

This clonotype was counted many times. The CDR3 DNA reads TGTGCCAGCAGCCAAGATCTTGGGACCGGGACTAGCGGAGCCTACGAGCAGTACTTC. Translation gives CASSQDLGTGTSGAYEQYF. This chain connects TRBV3-1 to TRBJ2-7, with TRBD2 matching 11 bases. CDR1 and CDR2 (germline): LGHDT, YNNKEL (reference sequence). The CDR3 has 19 residues. The junction had 12 bases not matched to a gene; V was cut back by 0 bases and J by 2 bases.

The V gene is TRBV5-1, the J gene TRBJ2-5; D possibly corresponds to TRBD2 (5 bases). The CDR3 is made up of 10 amino acids. In germline, CDR1 is SGHRS, CDR2 YFSETQ. Trimming removed 7 bases at V and 7 bases at J, with 8 bases between. The CDR3 nucleotides are TGCGCCAGCCTGGACTTGACCCAGTACTTC. Protein: CASLDLTQYF.

The CDR3 DNA reads TGTGCCAGCAGCGGGGGGGCGACAGGGTTGGGCACTGAAGCTTTCTTT. Translating gives CASSGGATGLGTEAFF. The chain couples TRBV11-2 to TRBJ1-1; 7 bases align to TRBD1. This CDR3 comprises 16 residues. The germline V gene has CDR1 SGHAT and CDR2 FQNNGV. V lost 5 bases to trimming and J lost 4 bases; unmatched junction nucleotides: 13. Together with reference TRBV11-2 and TRBJ1-1, the CDR3 gives the full variable domain: EAGVAQSPRYKIIEKRQSVAFWCNPISGHATLYWYQQILGQGPKLLIQFQNNGVVDDSQLPKDRFSAERLKGVDSTLKIQPAKLEDSAVYLCASSGGATGLGTEAFFGQGTRLTVV.

This rearrangement joins TRBV5-6 to TRBJ1-4, with 7 bases fitting TRBD1. Germline trimming cut 1 base from V and 7 bases from J; bases unmatched to any gene: 4. Germline assignment: CDR1 SGHDT and CDR2 YYEEEE. The CDR3 covers 14 residues. Here the CDR3 reads CASSLRGTVEKLFF. The CDR3 nucleotides are TGTGCCAGCAGCTTGCGGGGGACAGTTGAAAAACTGTTTTTT.

The chain couples TRBV28 to TRBJ2-5; a possible D gene is TRBD2 (5 bases). V lost 5 bases and J 5 bases, leaving 15 bases between the germline ends. Per germline, CDR1 MDHEN and CDR2 SYDVKM. CDR3 length equals 14 residues. CDR3 in DNA: TGTGCCAGCAGTCTGCCCGGAGGTTGGGAGACCCAGTACTTC. Protein: CASSLPGGWETQYF.

This clonotype was observed a handful of times. This chain joins TRBV12-3 or TRBV12-4 and TRBJ1-5, with TRBD1 matching over 10 bases. V shed 5 bases and J 6 bases; nucleotides not matched to a gene: 7. The CDR3 totals 15 residues. CDR3 protein: CASSTGTGVFQPQHF. The DNA for the CDR3 is TGTGCCAGCAGTACCGGGACAGGGGTTTTTCAGCCCCAGCATTTT.

The chain combines TRBV12-3 or TRBV12-4 with TRBJ2-7; D gene ambiguous. The CDR3 has 15 amino acids. V lost 2 bases to trimming and J lost 0 bases, with 11 bases between them. DNA of the CDR3: TGTGCCAGCAGTTTATCTGGTAGACACTCCTACGAGCAGTACGTC. Protein product: CASSLSGRHSYEQYV.

Ten or more counts support this clonotype. This rearrangement joins TRBV20-1 to TRBJ2-5; D unresolved. Germline-derived CDR1 and CDR2 are DFQATT and SNEGSKA (reference sequence). Trimming took 3 bases from V and 5 from J, leaving 10 bases between them. CDR3 size: 12 residues. The CDR3 DNA reads as TGCAGTGCTAGTAGGTTGGGGGAGACCCAGTACTTC. Translating gives CSASRLGETQYF.

The chain employs TRBV28 and TRBJ2-7; TRBD1 aligns across 11 bases. The V and J ends lost 7 bases and 0 bases, in that order; junction bases with no gene match: 5. Germline loops: CDR1 MDHEN, CDR2 SYDVKM. The CDR3 runs 15 residues. CDR3 residues: CASKVGTGGSYEQYF. CDR3 sequence (DNA): TGTGCCAGCAAAGTGGGGACAGGGGGCTCCTACGAGCAGTACTTC.

This clonotype was counted a few times. The rearrangement links TRBV29-1 to TRBJ2-4; TRBD1 matches 10 bases. This CDR3 has 14 residues. Germline loops: CDR1 SQVTM, CDR2 ANQGSEA. The V segment lost 7 bases and the J segment 7 bases; nucleotides outside the gene matches: 10. CDR3 DNA: TGCAGCGCTGGGACAGGGGAGAATGGGAACATTCAGTACTTC. This codes for CSAGTGENGNIQYF.

The gene calls are TRBV5-1 and TRBJ2-2; tentatively, D is TRBD2 (7 bases). Per germline, CDR1 SGHRS and CDR2 YFSETQ. There are 18 residues in the CDR3. V was trimmed by 0 bases and J by 3 bases, leaving 18 bases between them. DNA of the CDR3: TGCGCCAGCAGCTTGGAGGGTCGCGGGGGCCAATACACCGGGGAGCTGTTTTTT. Amino acids: CASSLEGRGGQYTGELFF.

This chain uses TRBV11-2 with TRBJ2-3, with 7 bases fitting TRBD2. Germline CDR1 reads SGHAT; CDR2 reads FQNNGV. With 5 bases clipped from V and 2 bases from J, the junction kept 10 bases outside the gene matches. The CDR3 spans 16 residues. The CDR3 DNA reads TGTGCCAGCAGCACCATAGCGGGCGGCCTCACAGATACGCAGTATTTT. It specifies CASSTIAGGLTDTQYF.

V usage is TRBV5-1 and J usage is TRBJ2-5, with 11 bases matching TRBD1. The CDR3 consists of 16 residues. The germline V gene has CDR1 SGHRS and CDR2 YFSETQ. Trimming took 2 bases from V and 1 from J; bases not matched to a gene: 4. The CDR3 DNA sequence: TGCGCCAGCAGCTTTGGGGACAGGGGGTTCCAAGAGACCCAGTACTTC. Translated, it gives CASSFGDRGFQETQYF.

This chain links TRBV6-1 with TRBJ2-2, with 12 bases that match TRBD2. CDR1 and CDR2 from the germline V gene are MNHNS and SASEGT. CDR3 length: 14 residues. Trimming removed 7 bases from V and 6 bases from J; junction bases left unmatched: 3. The CDR3 nucleotides are TGTGCCAGCACCGGGACTAGCGGGTCCGGGGAGCTGTTTTTT. It specifies CASTGTSGSGELFF.

The rearrangement links TRBV7-8 to TRBJ2-3; TRBD1 agrees at 7 bases. This CDR3 has 16 residues. V shed 2 bases and J 2 bases; nucleotides not matched to a gene: 7. Germline V gene sequence: CDR1 SGHVS, CDR2 FQNEAQ. CDR3 sequence reads: CASSLSAGTVTDTQYF. For the CDR3, the DNA is TGTGCCAGCAGCTTAAGTGCCGGGACAGTCACAGATACGCAGTATTTT.

This clonotype was seen more than once but under ten times. The genes are TRBV28 and TRBJ2-5; TRBD1 matches at 11 bases. Germline V gives CDR1 MDHEN, CDR2 SYDVKM. After removal of 3 bases from V and 7 bases from J, the junction contained 4 bases not matched to a gene. There are 14 residues in the CDR3. The CDR3 coding sequence is TGTGCCAGCAGTTTGGGGACAGGGGGGGGGACCCAGTACTTC. Protein: CASSLGTGGGTQYF.

This clonotype was seen repeatedly, ten times or more. The rearrangement joins TRBV27 to TRBJ2-7; TRBD2 matches 8 bases. The CDR3 extends over 15 amino acids. CDR1 and CDR2 from the germline V gene are MNHEY and SMNVEV (reference sequence). With V trimmed by 2 bases and J by 1 base, 4 bases remained unmatched. CDR3 nucleotides: TGTGCCAGCAGTTTAGCGGGAGGCTTGTCCTACGAGCAGTACTTC. The encoded protein is CASSLAGGLSYEQYF.

This clonotype was seen a single time. The chain carries TRBV6-1 and TRBJ2-2, with D possibly TRBD2 on 5 matching bases. This CDR3 spans 15 amino acids. Per germline, CDR1 MNHNS and CDR2 SASEGT. V was pared by 6 bases and J by 5 bases, with 16 bases between. CDR3 in amino acids: CASREPFGETGELFF. CDR3 DNA sequence: TGTGCCAGCAGGGAGCCGTTTGGGGAGACCGGGGAGCTGTTTTTT.

The CDR3 DNA follows: TGCGCCAGCAGCTACCTTAACCCGGGAGGTGTCAATGAGCAGTTCTTC. Protein sequence: CASSYLNPGGVNEQFF. The chain uses TRBV4-1 and TRBJ2-1, with 7 nucleotides matching TRBD2. CDR1 is MGHRA, CDR2 YSYEKL, per germline. V lost 5 bases to trimming and J lost 6 bases; unmatched junction nucleotides: 13. CDR3 length: 16 amino acids.

This clonotype was observed a few times. This chain connects TRBV27 to TRBJ2-7, with D possibly being TRBD1 (5 bases). CDR3 length: 13 amino acids. Germline CDR1 and CDR2: MNHEY and SMNVEV (reference sequence). Trimming removed 5 bases from V and 3 bases from J, with 11 bases in between. CDR3 in DNA: TGTGCCAGCAGTCCCGGACACTACTACGAGCAGTACTTC. Translation gives CASSPGHYYEQYF.

V is TRBV5-1 and J is TRBJ2-7, with D tentatively TRBD1 (8 bases). This CDR3 region has 15 residues. Germline CDR1 and CDR2: SGHRS and YFSETQ. The V gene lost 2 bases and the J gene lost 6 bases, with 18 bases spanning the gap. The chain's CDR3 is CASSLAGQEASEQYF. The DNA of the CDR3 is TGCGCCAGCAGCTTAGCGGGACAGGAGGCCTCCGAGCAGTACTTC.